The 13 T cell receptor beta chains reported below all come from one sample, sequenced in a study of blood T cell repertoires in COVID-19. The assay was immunoSEQ multiplex PCR, and TCRdb's table has in-frame clones only and misses some. The data hold 90,000 or so clones, with 72% observed a single time. The sample taken for sequencing was peripheral blood. All receptors come from a woman between 55 and 75 years old in a cohort sampled during active or convalescent COVID-19.

This chain connects TRBV5-1 to TRBJ2-1; TRBD1 agrees at 7 bases. Germline lookup yields CDR1 SGHRS and CDR2 YFSETQ. J gave up 4 bases and V 0 bases, and 1 base lay outside the gene matches. This CDR3 is 14 amino acids long. The CDR3 DNA follows: TGCGCCAGCAGCTTGGGGGACAGTTACAATGAGCAGTTCTTC. Encoded protein: CASSLGDSYNEQFF.

V is TRBV3-1 (or the pseudogene TRBV3-2) and J is TRBJ2-1; 10 positions match TRBD2. Per the germline V gene, CDR1 is LGHDT and CDR2 is YNNKEL (reference sequence). Germline trimming cut 3 bases from V and 9 bases from J; bases unmatched to any gene: 17. This CDR3 region has 18 residues. CDR3 amino acids: CASSHPSVLAGSVGEQFF. In DNA, the CDR3 is TGTGCCAGCAGCCACCCAAGTGTACTAGCGGGGTCCGTGGGTGAGCAGTTCTTC.

The chain uses TRBV5-5 and TRBJ2-7, with D perhaps matching TRBD1 (6 bases). Per the germline V gene, CDR1 is SGHKS and CDR2 is YYEKEE (reference sequence). This CDR3 comprises 16 residues. V shed 0 bases and J shed 4 bases, with 17 bases lying between them. The DNA of the CDR3 is TGTGCCAGCAGCTTGGCACCACAGGGATCTCTTTACGAGCAGTACTTC. It codes for CASSLAPQGSLYEQYF.

This chain joins TRBV6-6 and TRBJ1-1, with TRBD1 as a possible D gene (6 bases). Trimming took 6 bases from V and 1 from J, leaving 6 bases between them. The CDR3 is made up of 12 amino acids. Germline V gene sequence: CDR1 MNHNY, CDR2 SVGAGI (reference sequence). CDR3 nucleotides: TGTGCCAGCAGACAGGGGAACACTGAAGCTTTCTTT. Its translation: CASRQGNTEAFF.

The chain recombines TRBV6-5 with TRBJ2-1; 9 positions agree with TRBD1. CDR3 length equals 16 residues. Trimming at V came to 0 bases and at J to 9 bases, leaving 9 bases not matched to a gene. Germline assignment: CDR1 MNHEY and CDR2 SVGAGI. CDR3 residues: CASSYSAGTGKAEQFF. CDR3 DNA: TGTGCCAGCAGTTACTCCGCCGGGACAGGGAAGGCTGAGCAGTTCTTC.

The V and J genes are TRBV7-9 and TRBJ2-3; 10 nucleotides agree with TRBD2. CDR3 size: 15 residues. Trimming at V came to 5 bases and at J to 6 bases, leaving 8 bases not matched to a gene. Germline CDR1 SEHNR, CDR2 FQNEAQ (reference sequence). The CDR3 sequence is CASSAQRGGSDTQYF. DNA for the CDR3: TGTGCCAGCAGCGCCCAGCGGGGGGGCTCCGATACGCAGTATTTT.

V and J are TRBV6-2 or TRBV6-3 and TRBJ2-7, with D possibly TRBD2 on 5 matching bases. V dropped 2 bases and J dropped 6 bases, with 5 bases sitting between them. Germline lookup yields CDR1 MNHEY and CDR2 SVGEGT. The CDR3 runs to 11 residues. The CDR3 is CASSYAGEQYF. The CDR3 DNA reads TGTGCCAGCAGTTACGCGGGCGAGCAGTACTTC.

This clone was observed a handful of times. The rearrangement links TRBV11-3 to TRBJ2-3, with TRBD2 identical over 11 bases. V lost 5 bases, J lost 5 bases, and 6 bases stayed unmatched. The germline V gene has CDR1 SGHNT and CDR2 YENEEA. The CDR3 has 15 amino acids. The CDR3: CASSGSGGALDTQYF. CDR3 nucleotides: TGTGCCAGCAGCGGTAGCGGGGGGGCCTTAGATACGCAGTATTTT.

The chain has TRBV19 and TRBJ2-2, with TRBD1 matching over 9 bases. The length of the CDR3 is 14 residues. V was pared by 3 bases and J by 4 bases, with 0 bases of the junction left unmatched. Per germline, CDR1 LNHDA and CDR2 SQIVND (reference sequence). CDR3 region: CASSMTGGTGELFF. The CDR3 DNA follows: TGTGCCAGTAGTATGACAGGGGGCACCGGGGAGCTGTTTTTT.

The chain recombines TRBV2 with TRBJ1-4; D is undetermined. This CDR3 comprises 16 residues. CDR1 is SNHLY, CDR2 FYNNEI, per germline. V lost 6 bases and J 5 bases, leaving 19 bases between the germline ends. The CDR3 loop reads CASRADFGPGNEKLFF. The CDR3 nucleotides read TGTGCCAGCAGAGCCGATTTTGGCCCGGGGAATGAAAAACTGTTTTTT.

The V call is TRBV3-1 (or the pseudogene TRBV3-2), the J call TRBJ1-1; 7 bases align to TRBD1. Looked up from germline, CDR1 is LGHDT and CDR2 is YNNKEL (reference sequence). The J segment lost 3 bases and the V segment lost 4 bases, leaving 8 bases of the junction unmatched. This CDR3 is built from 15 residues. The CDR3 coding sequence is TGTGCCAGCAGCCCATCCCCGACAGGGCACACTGAAGCTTTCTTT. It is translated as CASSPSPTGHTEAFF.

Only a few counts were recorded for this clone. The chain uses TRBV28 and TRBJ2-1, with 14 nucleotides matching TRBD2. Trimming cost V 6 bases and J 2 bases; bases outside gene matches: 3. CDR1 and CDR2 from the germline V gene are MDHEN and SYDVKM. The CDR3 has 16 amino acids. In nucleotides, the CDR3 is TGTGCCAGCAGATTGGGACTAGCGGGGGCCTACAATGAGCAGTTCTTC. Protein: CASRLGLAGAYNEQFF.

The genes are TRBV7-2 and TRBJ1-2; tentative D call: TRBD1 (6 bases). Trimming left V 1 base short and J 3 bases short, with 9 bases between. The CDR3 is 14 amino acids. Germline V gives CDR1 SGHTA, CDR2 FQGNSA. The CDR3 nucleotides read TGTGCCAGCAGCTTAGTCAGGGGAGACTATGGCTACACCTTC. Translated, it gives CASSLVRGDYGYTF. Full variable domain (remainder filled in from reference TRBV7-2 and TRBJ1-2): GAGVSQSPSNKVTEKGKDVELRCDPISGHTALYWYRQSLGQGLEFLIYFQGNSAPDKSGLPSDRFSAERTGGSVSTLTIQRTQQEDSAVYLCASSLVRGDYGYTFGSGTRLTVV.